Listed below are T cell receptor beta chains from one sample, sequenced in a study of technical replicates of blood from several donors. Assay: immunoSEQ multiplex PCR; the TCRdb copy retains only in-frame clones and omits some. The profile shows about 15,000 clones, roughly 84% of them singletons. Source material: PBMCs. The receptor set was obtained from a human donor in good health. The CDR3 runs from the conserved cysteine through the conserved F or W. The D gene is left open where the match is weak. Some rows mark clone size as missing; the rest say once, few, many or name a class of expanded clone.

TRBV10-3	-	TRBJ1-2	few	CAISDGRGDGYTF	TGTGCCATCAGTGACGGCAGGGGCGATGGCTACACCTTC
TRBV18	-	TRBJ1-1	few	CASSPLNTEAFF	TGTGCCAGCTCACCCTTGAACACTGAAGCTTTCTTT
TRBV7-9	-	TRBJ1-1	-	CASSRSGNTEAFF	TGTGCCAGCAGCCGGTCGGGGAACACTGAAGCTTTCTTT
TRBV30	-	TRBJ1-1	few	CAWSALTPNTEAFF	TGTGCCTGGAGTGCACTGACACCTAACACTGAAGCTTTCTTT
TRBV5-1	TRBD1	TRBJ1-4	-	CASSSNRGENEKLFF	TGCGCCAGCAGCAGCAACAGGGGTGAGAATGAAAAACTGTTTTTT
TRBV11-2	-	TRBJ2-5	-	CASSWDSQETQYF	TGTGCCAGCAGCTGGGACTCACAAGAGACCCAGTACTTC
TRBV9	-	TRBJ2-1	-	CASSMNSREQFF	TGTGCCAGCAGCATGAATAGCCGCGAGCAGTTCTTC
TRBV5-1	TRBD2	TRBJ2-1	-	CASSLGSGSTYNEQFF	TGCGCCAGCAGCTTGGGTAGCGGGAGCACCTACAATGAGCAGTTCTTC
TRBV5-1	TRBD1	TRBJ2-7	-	CASSLAPTGGGEQYF	TGCGCCAGCAGCTTGGCCCCGACAGGGGGCGGCGAGCAGTACTTC
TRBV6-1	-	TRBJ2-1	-	CASSGSGVAQFF	TGTGCCAGCAGTGGATCAGGGGTTGCGCAGTTCTTC
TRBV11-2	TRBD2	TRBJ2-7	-	CASSLAMASGYLYEQYF	TGTGCCAGCAGCTTAGCCATGGCTAGCGGTTACCTATACGAGCAGTACTTC
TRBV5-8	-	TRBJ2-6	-	CASSTAGHFSGANVLTF	TGTGCCAGCAGCACAGCGGGACACTTCTCTGGGGCCAACGTCCTGACTTTC
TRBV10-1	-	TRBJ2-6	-	CASSDLPGTTDGSGANVLTF	TGCGCCAGCAGTGACTTACCCGGGACAACCGATGGCTCTGGGGCCAACGTCCTGACTTTC
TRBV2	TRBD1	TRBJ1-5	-	CASGTGARQPQHF	TGTGCCAGTGGAACAGGGGCAAGACAGCCCCAGCATTTT
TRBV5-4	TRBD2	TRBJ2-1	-	CASSLLGTSDYNEQFF	TGTGCCAGCAGCTTGTTGGGGACTAGCGACTACAATGAGCAGTTCTTC
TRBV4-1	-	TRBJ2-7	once	CASSYTVSEQAYEQYF	TGCGCCAGCAGCTACACCGTTTCGGAACAGGCCTACGAGCAGTACTTC
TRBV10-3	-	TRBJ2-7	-	CAIKTGTFSYEQYF	TGTGCCATCAAAACCGGGACTTTTTCCTACGAGCAGTACTTC
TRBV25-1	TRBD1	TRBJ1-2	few	CASTGQGRYGYTF	TGTGCCAGCACCGGACAGGGAAGGTATGGCTACACCTTC
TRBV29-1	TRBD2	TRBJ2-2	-	CSVDSLADGELFF	TGCAGCGTTGACTCCCTAGCGGATGGGGAGCTGTTTTTT
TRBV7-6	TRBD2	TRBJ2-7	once	CASSPRLAGVGEQYF	TGTGCCAGCAGCCCGAGACTAGCGGGAGTGGGCGAGCAGTACTTC
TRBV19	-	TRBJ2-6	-	CASSPIHSGANVLTF	TGTGCCAGTAGTCCAATCCACTCTGGGGCCAACGTCCTGACTTTC
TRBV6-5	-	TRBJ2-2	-	CASSYSPGRSGELFF	TGTGCCAGCAGTTACTCGCCGGGTCGGTCCGGGGAGCTGTTTTTT
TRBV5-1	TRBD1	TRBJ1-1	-	CASFPQGGNTEAFF	TGCGCCAGCTTTCCTCAGGGGGGGAACACTGAAGCTTTCTTT
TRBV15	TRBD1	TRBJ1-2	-	CATSRDPGQGDGYTF	TGTGCCACCAGCAGAGACCCGGGACAGGGAGATGGCTACACCTTC
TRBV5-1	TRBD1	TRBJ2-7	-	CASSRAGQGFAYEQYF	TGCGCCAGCAGTCGTGCTGGACAGGGATTCGCCTACGAGCAGTACTTC
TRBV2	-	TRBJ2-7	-	CASSVVRVYEQYF	TGTGCCAGCAGTGTAGTGCGAGTCTACGAGCAGTACTTC
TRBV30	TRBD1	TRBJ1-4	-	CAWSSGTGDEKLFF	TGTGCCTGGAGTTCCGGGACAGGGGACGAAAAACTGTTTTTT
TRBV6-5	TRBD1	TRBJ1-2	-	CASSNQRDRSYGYTF	TGTGCCAGCAGTAACCAACGGGACAGAAGCTATGGCTACACCTTC
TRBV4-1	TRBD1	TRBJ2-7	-	CASSLDRGSYEQYF	TGCGCCAGCAGCCTGGACAGGGGCTCCTACGAGCAGTACTTC
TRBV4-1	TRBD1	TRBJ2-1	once	CASSQDPGQGVPNEQFF	TGCGCCAGCAGCCAAGATCCGGGACAGGGAGTCCCCAATGAGCAGTTCTTC
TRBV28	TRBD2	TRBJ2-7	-	CASTPGGGSPPRYEQYF	TGTGCCAGCACCCCGGGAGGGGGGAGCCCCCCTCGTTACGAGCAGTACTTC
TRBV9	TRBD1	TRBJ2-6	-	CASSVGQGASDLGANVLTF	TGTGCCAGCAGCGTAGGACAGGGGGCGTCGGATCTGGGGGCCAACGTCCTGACTTTC
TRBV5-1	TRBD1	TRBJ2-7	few	CASSLPSPGQGFLYEQYF	TGCGCCAGCAGCTTGCCCTCGCCGGGACAGGGATTTTTATACGAGCAGTACTTC
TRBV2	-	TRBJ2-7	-	CASSEGTWNEQYF	TGTGCCAGCAGTGAGGGGACTTGGAACGAGCAGTACTTC
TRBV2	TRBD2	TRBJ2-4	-	CASCSSGNIQYF	TGTGCCAGCTGTTCTAGCGGGAACATTCAGTACTTC
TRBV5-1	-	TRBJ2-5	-	CASSGGLRGGETQYF	TGCGCCAGCAGCGGCGGCCTCAGGGGTGGGGAGACCCAGTACTTC
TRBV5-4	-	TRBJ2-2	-	CASSSSDYVVGELFF	TGTGCCAGCAGCTCGTCCGACTACGTGGTCGGGGAGCTGTTTTTT
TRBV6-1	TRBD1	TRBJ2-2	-	CASMRTGGNTGELFF	TGTGCCAGCATGCGGACAGGGGGAAACACCGGGGAGCTGTTTTTT
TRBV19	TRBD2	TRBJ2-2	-	CASSPPGLAPWGELFF	TGTGCCAGTAGCCCACCGGGACTAGCTCCGTGGGGGGAGCTGTTTTTT
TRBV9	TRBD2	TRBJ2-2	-	CASSNEKRTSGKRNTGELFF	TGTGCCAGCAGCAACGAGAAGAGGACTAGCGGGAAAAGGAACACCGGGGAGCTGTTTTTT
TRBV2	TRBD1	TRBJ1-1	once	CASSDRETTEAFF	TGTGCCAGCAGCGACAGGGAGACCACTGAAGCTTTCTTT
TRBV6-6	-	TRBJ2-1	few	CASSGVGGLRGNEQFF	TGTGCCAGCAGCGGAGTGGGGGGACTTCGCGGCAATGAGCAGTTCTTC